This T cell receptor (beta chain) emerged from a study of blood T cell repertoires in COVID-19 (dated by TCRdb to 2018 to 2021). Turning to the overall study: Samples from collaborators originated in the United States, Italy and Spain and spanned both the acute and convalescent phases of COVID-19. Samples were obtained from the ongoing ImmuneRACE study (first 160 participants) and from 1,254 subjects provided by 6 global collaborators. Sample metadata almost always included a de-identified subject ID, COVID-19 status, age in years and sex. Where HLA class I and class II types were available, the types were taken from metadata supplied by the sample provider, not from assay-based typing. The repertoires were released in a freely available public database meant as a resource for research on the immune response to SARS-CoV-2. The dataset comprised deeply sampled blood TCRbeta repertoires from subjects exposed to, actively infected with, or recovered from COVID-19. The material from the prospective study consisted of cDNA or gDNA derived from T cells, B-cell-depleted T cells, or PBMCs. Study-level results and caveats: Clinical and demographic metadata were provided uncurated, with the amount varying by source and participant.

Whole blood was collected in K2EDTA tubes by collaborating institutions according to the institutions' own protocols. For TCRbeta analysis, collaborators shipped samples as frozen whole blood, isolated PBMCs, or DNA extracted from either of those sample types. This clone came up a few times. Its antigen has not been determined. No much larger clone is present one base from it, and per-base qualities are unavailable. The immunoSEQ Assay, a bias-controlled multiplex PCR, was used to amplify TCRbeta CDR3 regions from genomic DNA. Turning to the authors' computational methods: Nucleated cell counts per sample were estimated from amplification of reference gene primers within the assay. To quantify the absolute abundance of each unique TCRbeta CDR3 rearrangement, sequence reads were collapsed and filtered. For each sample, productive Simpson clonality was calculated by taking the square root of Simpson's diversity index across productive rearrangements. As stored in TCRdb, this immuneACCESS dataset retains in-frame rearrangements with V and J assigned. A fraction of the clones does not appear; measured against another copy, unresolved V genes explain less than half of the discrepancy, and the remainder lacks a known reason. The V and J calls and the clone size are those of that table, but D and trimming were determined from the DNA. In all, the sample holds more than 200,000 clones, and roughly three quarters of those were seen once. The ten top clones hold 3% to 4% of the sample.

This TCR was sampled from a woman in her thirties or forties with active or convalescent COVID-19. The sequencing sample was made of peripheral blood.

The DNA reads TGTGCCAGCAGCCAAGAATTACTGTCGGGGGGTAACAATGAGCAGTTCTTC. Translated, this is CASSQELLSGGNNEQFF. Here the chain combines TRBV3-1 (or the pseudogene TRBV3-2) and TRBJ2-1, with 7 bases in between that match TRBD2. In the germline V gene (reference sequence), CDR1 corresponds to LGHDT and CDR2 to YNNKEL. The CDR3 covers 17 residues, taking in both the cysteine and the phenylalanine. The kept DNA is CDR3 alone, 51 bases in frame from the first base. Trimming takes 0 bases off V and 5 bases off J; junction bases not matched to a gene: 10.